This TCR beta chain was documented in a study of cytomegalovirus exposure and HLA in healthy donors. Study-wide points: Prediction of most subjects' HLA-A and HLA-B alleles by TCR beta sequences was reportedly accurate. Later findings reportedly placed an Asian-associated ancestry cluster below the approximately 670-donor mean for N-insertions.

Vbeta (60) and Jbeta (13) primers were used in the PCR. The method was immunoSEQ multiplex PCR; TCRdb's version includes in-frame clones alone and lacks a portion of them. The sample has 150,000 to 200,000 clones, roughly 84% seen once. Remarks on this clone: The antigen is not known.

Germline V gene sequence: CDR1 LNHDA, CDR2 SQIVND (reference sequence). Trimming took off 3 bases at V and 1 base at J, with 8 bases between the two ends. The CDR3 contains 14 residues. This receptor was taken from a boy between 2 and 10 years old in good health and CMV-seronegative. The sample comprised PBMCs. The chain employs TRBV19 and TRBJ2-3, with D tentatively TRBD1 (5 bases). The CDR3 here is CASSISRGTDTQYF. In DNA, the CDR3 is TGTGCCAGTAGTATTTCCAGGGGCACAGATACGCAGTATTTT.